This T cell receptor beta chain was sequenced for a study of siplizumab effects on memory and regulatory T cells (dated by TCRdb to the late 2010s). Context from the whole study: The study looked at the effect of siplizumab, an anti-CD2 antibody, on alloreactive T-cell subsets in allogeneic mixed lymphocyte reactions made from human PBMCs. General study outcomes and caveats: Siplizumab significantly reduced the cumulative frequency of alloreactive sequences traceable to unstimulated CD4+ memory T cells. Unstimulated naive T cells appeared more diverse than memory T cells, and naive cells seemed to contribute substantially to the alloresponse. Because sequences below about 10^-5 frequency were poorly captured, only a minor fraction of alloreactive clones could be mapped to unstimulated subsets. For roughly 80-97% of proliferating CD4+ or CD8+ clones, no naive or memory phenotype could be assigned. No functional confirmation was obtained for the suppressive function of proliferating Tregs from siplizumab cultures. In reactions with siplizumab, an average of 68.8% of mappable alloreactive CD4+ clones were Treg-derived, compared with 26.9% in control reactions.

In addition, sequencing in three donor pairs included unstimulated CD8+ effector memory subsets alongside CD4+ naive, CD8+ naive, CD8+ TEMRA and CD4+ memory subsets. Sorted unstimulated T cells and proliferating T cells recovered from mixed lymphocyte reactions were subjected to TCRbeta CDR3 sequencing. Fresh whole blood from roughly ten HLA-typed healthy donors served as the source for isolating PBMCs. To prepare the library, the immunoSEQ multiplex PCR assay was applied. Around 92,000 TCR templates per sample were assayed by the deep sequencing platform. Genomic DNA extracted from sorted T cells was the material used for TCRbeta CDR3 sequencing. Regarding the original processing steps: The R programming language was used for clonal analysis of the TCRbeta CDR3 data. Unstimulated samples were compared with post-reaction CFSE-low samples to define alloreactive CD4+ and CD8+ clones. Alloreactive CD4+ clones were assigned to regulatory or non-regulatory origin by matching sequences to sorted unstimulated Treg and non-Treg repertoires. TCRdb stores this immuneACCESS table with in-frame sequences only. Part of the clones is absent; in the studies checked, under half of the shortfall reflects unresolved V genes, and no reason is known for the rest. D and trimming come from the DNA, and the V and J calls and clone size come from that table. The table for this sample lists thousands of clones; just over 60% of them were counted only once. The leading ten clones occupy approximately 16% of the sample.

From cysteine to phenylalanine, the CDR3 is 15 amino acids long. Only the CDR3 DNA is retained, 45 bases long and in frame from the first base. V gives up 4 bases and J gives up 5 bases, and the segment between their germline ends measures 18 bases. The germline V gene sets CDR1 to SGDLS and CDR2 to YYNGEE. This clone was observed a few times. Its binding antigen is unknown. Base qualities are missing; no much larger clone stands one base away. The rearrangement combines TRBV9 with TRBJ2-5; a tentative D call is TRBD2 (7 bases match). Input material: effector memory CD8+ T cells sorted from blood. This specimen's cell subset or site label, per the study, means: unstimulated CD8+ effector memory T cells. The origin of this receptor is a human donor in good health. The sequence in DNA is TGTGCCAGCAGCTCAGGGAGGGGGGGCATGGAGACCCAGTACTTC. It translates to CASSSGRGGMETQYF.